This TCR beta chain appears in the sequencing data of a study of T-cell reconstitution after alpha-beta-depleted transplantation in children. Overall study results and limits: Surviving thymic progenitors and recipient T cells were the source of high TCRbeta diversity at day 60 in some patients. Expanded graft clones numbering several hundred reportedly gave rise to alpha-beta T cells about two months after transplant. Newly made T cells mostly supplied T-cell counts and diversity one year after transplant.

Unique molecular identifiers featured in how the TCRbeta library was prepared. TCRdb reprocessed the PCR reads with MiXCR, giving one entry per CDR3 protein. The sample includes about 200,000 distinct CDR3 sequences, 7% to 9% of them seen just once. There are many counts of this clonotype. What it recognizes is unknown. J lost 0 bases, V lost 8 bases, and 13 bases had no gene match. This CDR3 contains 16 residues. Germline V lookup: CDR1 SQVTM, CDR2 ANQGSEA. Sample: PBMCs, mostly from graft donor cells, taken 360 days after TCRalphabeta/CD19-depleted stem cell transplant. This clonotype was sampled from a male patient aged 2 to 10 who had a stem cell transplant for acute myeloid leukemia, so the T cells may come from the graft donor. This chain joins TRBV29-1 and TRBJ2-1, with 7 bases lining up with TRBD2. CDR3 sequence: CSYSDLAASSYNEQFF. Here the CDR3 DNA reads TGCAGCTACTCGGACCTAGCGGCAAGCTCCTACAATGAGCAGTTCTTC.